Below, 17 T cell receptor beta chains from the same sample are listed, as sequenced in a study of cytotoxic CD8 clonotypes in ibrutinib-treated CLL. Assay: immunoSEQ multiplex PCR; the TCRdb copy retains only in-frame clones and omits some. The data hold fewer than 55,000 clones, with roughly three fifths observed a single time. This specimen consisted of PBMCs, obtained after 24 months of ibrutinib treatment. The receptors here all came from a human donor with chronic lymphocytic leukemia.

In nucleotides, the CDR3 is TGTGCCAGCAGCGTAAAACGGAACACCGGGGAGCTGTTTTTT. Residues: CASSVKRNTGELFF. The J gene is TRBJ2-2, the V gene TRBV9; D unresolved. Germline V gene data show CDR1 as SGDLS and CDR2 as YYNGEE. The CDR3 length is 14 residues. Trimming shortened V by 1 base and J by 1 base, and 5 bases separated the two germline ends.

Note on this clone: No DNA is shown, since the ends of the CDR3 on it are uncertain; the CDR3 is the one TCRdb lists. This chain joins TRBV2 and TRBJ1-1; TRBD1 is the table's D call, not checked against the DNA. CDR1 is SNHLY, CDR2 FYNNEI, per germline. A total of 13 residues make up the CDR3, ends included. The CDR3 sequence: CASILDRNTEAFF.

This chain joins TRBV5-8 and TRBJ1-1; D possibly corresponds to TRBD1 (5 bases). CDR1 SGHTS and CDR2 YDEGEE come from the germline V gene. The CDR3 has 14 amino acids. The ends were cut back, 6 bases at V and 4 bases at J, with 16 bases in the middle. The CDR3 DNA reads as TGTGCCAGCACCGGGTATAGGGGTGTCACTGAAGCTTTCTTT. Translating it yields CASTGYRGVTEAFF.

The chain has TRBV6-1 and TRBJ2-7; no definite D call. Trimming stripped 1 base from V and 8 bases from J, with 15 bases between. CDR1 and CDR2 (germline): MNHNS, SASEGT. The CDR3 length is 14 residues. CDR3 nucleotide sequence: TGTGCCAGCAGTGAAGTGGCTGAGTCTATCCAGCAGTACTTC. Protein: CASSEVAESIQQYF.

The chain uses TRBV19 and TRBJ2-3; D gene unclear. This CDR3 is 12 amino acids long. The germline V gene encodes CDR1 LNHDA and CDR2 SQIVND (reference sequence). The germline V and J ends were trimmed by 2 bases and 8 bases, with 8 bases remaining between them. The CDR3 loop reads CASSISSATQYF. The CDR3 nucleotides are TGTGCCAGTAGTATATCGTCCGCTACGCAGTATTTT.

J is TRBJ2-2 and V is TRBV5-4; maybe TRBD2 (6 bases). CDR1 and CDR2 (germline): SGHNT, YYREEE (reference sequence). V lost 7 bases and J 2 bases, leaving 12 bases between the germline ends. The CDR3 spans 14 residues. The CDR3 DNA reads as TGTGCCAGCGGACGGCGGGGTAACACCGGGGAGCTGTTTTTT. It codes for CASGRRGNTGELFF.

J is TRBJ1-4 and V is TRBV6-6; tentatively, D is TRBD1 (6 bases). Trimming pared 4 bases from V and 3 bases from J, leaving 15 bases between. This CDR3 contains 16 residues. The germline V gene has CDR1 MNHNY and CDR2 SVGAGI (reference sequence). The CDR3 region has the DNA TGTGCCAGCAGTTCCCATCTACAGGGACCTAATGAAAAACTGTTTTTT. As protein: CASSSHLQGPNEKLFF.

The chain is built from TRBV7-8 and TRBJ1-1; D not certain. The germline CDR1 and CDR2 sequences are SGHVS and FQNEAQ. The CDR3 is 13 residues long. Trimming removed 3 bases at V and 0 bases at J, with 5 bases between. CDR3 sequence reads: CASSLTLNTEAFF. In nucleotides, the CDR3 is TGTGCCAGCAGCTTGACTTTGAACACTGAAGCTTTCTTT.

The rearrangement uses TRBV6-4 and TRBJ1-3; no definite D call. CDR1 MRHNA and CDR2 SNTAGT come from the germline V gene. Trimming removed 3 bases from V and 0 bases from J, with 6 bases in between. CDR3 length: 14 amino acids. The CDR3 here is CASSESLSGNTIYF. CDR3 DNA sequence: TGTGCCAGCAGTGAGAGTCTCTCTGGAAACACCATATATTTT.

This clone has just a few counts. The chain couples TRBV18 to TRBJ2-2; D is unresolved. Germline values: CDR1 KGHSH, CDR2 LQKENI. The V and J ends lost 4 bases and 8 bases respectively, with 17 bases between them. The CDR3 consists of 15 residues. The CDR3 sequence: CASSRYDGSLGELFF. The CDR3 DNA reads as TGTGCCAGCTCACGCTACGACGGGTCCTTAGGGGAGCTGTTTTTT.

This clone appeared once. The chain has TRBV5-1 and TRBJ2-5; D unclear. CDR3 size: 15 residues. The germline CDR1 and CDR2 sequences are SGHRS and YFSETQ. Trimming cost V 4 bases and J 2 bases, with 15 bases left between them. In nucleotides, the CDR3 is TGCGCCAGCAGCCCGGAAGGGAACCCTCAAGAGACCCAGTACTTC. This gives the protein CASSPEGNPQETQYF. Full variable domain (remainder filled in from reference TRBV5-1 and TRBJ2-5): KAGVTQTPRYLIKTRGQQVTLSCSPISGHRSVSWYQQTPGQGLQFLFEYFSETQRNKGNFPGRFSGRQFSNSRSEMNVSTLELGDSALYLCASSPEGNPQETQYFGPGTRLLVL.

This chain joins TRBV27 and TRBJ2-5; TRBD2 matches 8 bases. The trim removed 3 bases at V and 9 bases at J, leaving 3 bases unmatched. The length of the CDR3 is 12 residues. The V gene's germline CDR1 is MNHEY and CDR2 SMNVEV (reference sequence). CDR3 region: CASSFIGGAQYF. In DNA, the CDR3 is TGTGCCAGCAGTTTTATCGGGGGGGCCCAGTACTTC.

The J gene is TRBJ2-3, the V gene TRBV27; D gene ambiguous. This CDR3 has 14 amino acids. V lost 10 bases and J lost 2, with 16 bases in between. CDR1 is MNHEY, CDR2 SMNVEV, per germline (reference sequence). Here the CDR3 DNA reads TGTGCCACCCGGTGGAGCCAACACACAGATACGCAGTATTTT. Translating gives CATRWSQHTDTQYF.

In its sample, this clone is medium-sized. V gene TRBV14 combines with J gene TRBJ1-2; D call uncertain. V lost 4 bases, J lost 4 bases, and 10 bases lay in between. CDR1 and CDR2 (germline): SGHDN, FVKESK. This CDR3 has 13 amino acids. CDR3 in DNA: TGTGCCAGCAGCCCTACCAGCTTCTATGGCTACACCTTC. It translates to CASSPTSFYGYTF. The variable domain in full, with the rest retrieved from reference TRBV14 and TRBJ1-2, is EAGVTQFPSHSVIEKGQTVTLRCDPISGHDNLYWYRRVMGKEIKFLLHFVKESKQDESGMPNNRFLAERTGGTYSTLKVQPAELEDSGVYFCASSPTSFYGYTFGSGTRLTVV.

The DNA for the CDR3 is TGTGCCAGCAGCGTCCAGGACAATGAGCAGTTCTTC. Translation gives CASSVQDNEQFF. This sequence joins TRBV7-9 and TRBJ2-1, with no clear D. This CDR3 contains 12 residues. The germline gives CDR1 SEHNR, CDR2 FQNEAQ (reference sequence). V lost 5 bases to trimming and J lost 5 bases, with 7 bases between them. Combining the CDR3 with reference TRBV7-9 and TRBJ2-1 gives the whole variable domain DTGVSQNPRHKITKRGQNVTFRCDPISEHNRLYWYRQTLGQGPEFLTYFQNEAQLEKSRLLSDRFSAERPKGSFSTLEIQRTEQGDSAMYLCASSVQDNEQFFGPGTRLTVL.

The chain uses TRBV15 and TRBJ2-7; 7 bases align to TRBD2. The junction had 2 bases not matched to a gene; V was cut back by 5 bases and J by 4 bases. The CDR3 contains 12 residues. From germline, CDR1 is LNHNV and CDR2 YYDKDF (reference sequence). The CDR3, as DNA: TGTGCCACCAGCCGGGGAGGGTACGAGCAGTACTTC. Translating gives CATSRGGYEQYF.

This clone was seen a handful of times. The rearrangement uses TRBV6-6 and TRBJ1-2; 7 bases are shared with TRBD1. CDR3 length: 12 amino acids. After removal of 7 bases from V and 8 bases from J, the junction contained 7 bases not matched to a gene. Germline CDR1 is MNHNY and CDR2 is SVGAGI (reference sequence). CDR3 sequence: CASTGTVGGYTF. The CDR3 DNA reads TGTGCCAGCACCGGGACAGTTGGGGGCTACACCTTC.